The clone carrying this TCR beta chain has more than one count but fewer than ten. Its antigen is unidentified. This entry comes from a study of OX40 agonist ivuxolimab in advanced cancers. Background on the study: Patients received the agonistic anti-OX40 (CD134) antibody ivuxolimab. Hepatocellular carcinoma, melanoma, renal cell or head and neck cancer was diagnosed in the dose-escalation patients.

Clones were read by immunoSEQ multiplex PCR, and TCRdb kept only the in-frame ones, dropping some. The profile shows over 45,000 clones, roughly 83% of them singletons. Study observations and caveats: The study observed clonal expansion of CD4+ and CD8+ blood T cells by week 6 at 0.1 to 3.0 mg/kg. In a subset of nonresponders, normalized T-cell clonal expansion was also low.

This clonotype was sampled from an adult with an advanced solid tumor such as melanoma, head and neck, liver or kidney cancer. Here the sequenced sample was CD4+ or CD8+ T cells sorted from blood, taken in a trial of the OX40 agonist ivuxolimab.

CDR3 sequence: CASTPPGTGELFF. The CDR3, as DNA: TGTGCCTCGACTCCCCCAGGGACCGGGGAGCTGTTTTTT. The rearrangement joins TRBV30 to TRBJ2-2; the D gene is possibly TRBD1 (5 bases). The germline V gene has CDR1 GTSNPN and CDR2 SVGIG (reference sequence). Trimming removed 7 bases from V and 5 bases from J, with 14 bases in between. The CDR3 is made up of 13 amino acids.